These 20 T cell receptor beta chains share one sample of origin, sequenced in a study of T cell repertoires in cytomegalovirus infection (dated by TCRdb to the late 2010s). The antigens for these receptors are not known. The sample's treatment or condition label, in plain terms: in vitro stimulation with specific CMV peptide epitopes to enrich CMV-specific T cells. The listed sequencing device is Illumina HiSeq 1500. The raw public data were reprocessed by TCRdb itself: fastp quality trimming at Q25, MiXCR clonotype calling, in-frame beta chains only. Under each unique CDR3 protein, matching rows form one entry showing the most common genes and DNA. In all, the sample holds some 500,000 distinct CDR3 sequences, and over 35% of those were seen once. The top ten hold 48% of the sample. Sequenced here: cultured PBMCs, sampled from culture after CMV antigen stimulation. These receptors all come from a human donor in good health (CMV status not recorded). Some clones in this sample may be carry-over from other donors' samples.

The genes are TRBV12-3 or TRBV12-4 and TRBJ1-1; possible D gene TRBD1, 6 bases. This CDR3 region has 16 residues. V was shortened by 3 bases and J by 6 bases, with 20 bases between the two germline ends. CDR3 nucleotide sequence: TGTGCCAGCAGTTTTAGGGGGGGGGGCTCACGGTCTGAAGCTTTCTTT. This codes for CASSFRGGGSRSEAFF.

The chain's CDR3 is CSATGGTYQETQYF. CDR3 nucleotide sequence: TGCAGTGCAACGGGGGGCACGTACCAAGAGACCCAGTACTTC. The chain combines TRBV20-1 with TRBJ2-5; a weak D match, TRBD2 (7 bases). This CDR3 region has 14 residues. V shed 6 bases and J shed 0 bases, with 14 bases lying between them. Germline values: CDR1 DFQATT, CDR2 SNEGSKA (reference sequence).

This clonotype has more than one count but fewer than ten. The chain recombines TRBV4-3 with TRBJ2-7; 11 nucleotides agree with TRBD2. The CDR3 loop spans 17 amino acids. The V and J ends lost 0 bases and 3 bases, in that order; junction bases with no gene match: 7. The V gene's germline CDR1 is LGHNA and CDR2 YSLEER. The CDR3 region has the DNA TGCGCCAGCAGCCAAGAGGTCGCTAGCGGGAGGATCTACGAGCAGTACTTC. Its translation is CASSQEVASGRIYEQYF.

A remark on this clonotype: One end of the junction is discordant with germline, which a read error may explain. The J gene is TRBJ1-1, the V gene TRBV18; 8 bases are shared with TRBD1. The CDR3 runs 14 residues. Germline-derived CDR1 and CDR2 are KGHSH and LQKENI. Here the CDR3 reads CACSMTGENTEAFF. CDR3 in DNA: TGTGCCTGCTCCATGACAGGGGAGAACACTGAAGCTTTCTTT.

The chain links TRBV6-5 to TRBJ1-6; possible D gene TRBD1, 5 bases. The germline CDR1 and CDR2 sequences are MNHEY and SVGAGI. This CDR3 comprises 15 residues. V lost 5 bases, J lost 6 bases, and 14 bases lay in between. The CDR3 DNA follows: TGTGCCAGCAGTAAACGGGGGGTTTCTAATTCACCCCTCCACTTT. Translated, it gives CASSKRGVSNSPLHF.

The chain combines TRBV20-1 with TRBJ2-1; weak D call: TRBD2 (7 bases). Germline assignment: CDR1 DFQATT and CDR2 SNEGSKA (reference sequence). V was pared by 3 bases and J by 12 bases, with 21 bases between. The CDR3 is 14 residues long. This chain's CDR3 is CSASLRLAPRGQFF. Here the CDR3 DNA reads TGCAGTGCTAGTCTCAGACTAGCTCCCAGGGGGCAGTTCTTC.

The V call is TRBV6-1, the J call TRBJ2-7; possible D gene TRBD1, 6 bases. The V and J ends lost 2 bases and 6 bases respectively, with 11 bases between them. Germline-derived CDR1 and CDR2 are MNHNS and SASEGT. This CDR3 region has 13 residues. In DNA, the CDR3 is TGTGCCAGCAGTGAACAGGGGCCGGGCGAGCAGTACTTC. Amino acids: CASSEQGPGEQYF.

This clonotype was recorded a few times. J is TRBJ2-7 and V is TRBV7-6, with D perhaps matching TRBD2 (5 bases). The germline gives CDR1 SGHVS, CDR2 FNYEAQ. This CDR3 is 13 amino acids long. Trimming left V 9 bases short and J 2 bases short, with 14 bases between. Here the CDR3 reads CASGRGPTYEQYF. The CDR3, as DNA: TGTGCCAGTGGGAGAGGCCCTACCTACGAGCAGTACTTC.

The chain uses TRBV3-1 and TRBJ2-7; D is possibly TRBD1 or TRBD2 (5 bases each). Germline assignment: CDR1 LGHDT and CDR2 YNNKEL (reference sequence). Trimming left V 2 bases short and J 1 base short, with 9 bases between. CDR3 size: 14 residues. The CDR3 DNA follows: TGTGCCAGCAGCCAACGGGACGGATCCTACGAGCAGTACTTC. Residues: CASSQRDGSYEQYF.

CDR3 DNA sequence: TGTGCCACCAGCACCCGGTTTGGGCCAAGAACCCAGTACTTC. Translating gives CATSTRFGPRTQYF. This chain links TRBV15 with TRBJ2-5, with no clear D. Trimming took off 4 bases at V and 8 bases at J, with 17 bases between the two ends. Germline-derived CDR1 and CDR2 are LNHNV and YYDKDF (reference sequence). The CDR3 length is 14 residues.

The chain joins TRBV7-2 to TRBJ2-7; D may correspond to TRBD1 or TRBD2 (6 bases each). With 4 bases removed from V and 6 bases from J, the gap between germline ends came to 13 bases. CDR1 and CDR2 from the germline V gene are SGHTA and FQGNSA. CDR3 length: 13 amino acids. As DNA, the CDR3 is TGTGCCAGCAGCTCAAGGGGGGTCCCCGAGCAGTACTTC. Translated, it gives CASSSRGVPEQYF.

The chain carries TRBV2 and TRBJ1-5; maybe TRBD1 (6 bases). The length of the CDR3 is 13 residues. Trimming removed 8 bases at V and 6 bases at J, with 14 bases between. CDR1 and CDR2 (germline): SNHLY, FYNNEI. CDR3 nucleotides: TGTGCCAGCCGAAGGACAGTTGTTCAGCCCCAGCATTTT. Translated: CASRRTVVQPQHF.

This clonotype was counted only a few times. This rearrangement joins TRBV7-8 to TRBJ1-4; D may be TRBD1 (6 bases). The length of the CDR3 is 15 residues. Per germline, CDR1 SGHVS and CDR2 FQNEAQ. V was cut by 5 bases and J by 7 bases, with 17 bases left in between. This CDR3 reads CASSQNTGRGEKLFF. The CDR3 DNA follows: TGTGCCAGCAGCCAAAATACAGGGAGGGGTGAAAAACTGTTTTTT.

As to this clonotype: In this CDR3 the conserved last residue, phenylalanine or tryptophan, is missing, so a read error is likely. J is TRBJ1-1 and V is TRBV28; TRBD1 is a possible D gene (6 bases). Trimming cost V 4 bases and J 1 base, with 13 bases left between them. Germline CDR1 is MDHEN and CDR2 is SYDVKM. The length of the CDR3 is 15 residues. CDR3 DNA sequence: TGTGCCAGCAGTTCATCCGGGACACCGAACACTGAAGCTTTCTCT. It is translated as CASSSSGTPNTEAFS.

The rearrangement uses TRBV20-1 and TRBJ2-7; D could derive from TRBD1 or TRBD2 (6 bases each). CDR1 and CDR2 (germline): DFQATT, SNEGSKA (reference sequence). CDR3 length: 15 residues. CDR3 in amino acids: CSALDGGDTSYEQYF. DNA of the CDR3: TGCAGCGCCCTCGACGGAGGGGACACAAGCTACGAGCAGTACTTC.

This clonotype has ten or more counts. The chain carries TRBV7-2 and TRBJ2-3; D gene unclear. The CDR3 runs to 14 residues. Germline lookup yields CDR1 SGHTA and CDR2 FQGNSA. The ends were cut back, 1 base at V and 1 base at J, with 6 bases in the middle. Here the CDR3 DNA reads TGTGCCAGCAGCTTAGTCACGGGCACAGATACGCAGTATTTT. Protein product: CASSLVTGTDTQYF.

The chain has TRBV20-1 and TRBJ2-5, with D possibly matching TRBD1 (6 bases). The germline V gene has CDR1 DFQATT and CDR2 SNEGSKA (reference sequence). The CDR3 runs to 14 residues. V was shortened by 3 bases and J by 1 base, with 12 bases between the two germline ends. As DNA, the CDR3 is TGCAGTGCTAGTCCCAACAGGGTCCAAGAGACCCAGTACTTC. Translated, it gives CSASPNRVQETQYF.

V usage is TRBV7-2 and J usage is TRBJ2-7; D not resolved. In germline, CDR1 is SGHTA, CDR2 FQGNSA. V lost 3 bases, J lost 2 bases, and 8 bases lay in between. The CDR3 is 13 residues long. CDR3 sequence (DNA): TGTGCCAGCAGCTTTGGATCTACCTACGAGCAGTACTTC. Protein sequence: CASSFGSTYEQYF.

V gene TRBV2 combines with J gene TRBJ1-1; D uncertain. The V gene lost 10 bases and the J gene lost 5 bases, with 17 bases spanning the gap. Germline V CDR1 and CDR2: SNHLY, FYNNEI. This CDR3 contains 13 residues. CDR3 DNA: TGTGCCATCGACCGGGGTAAAGGAACTGAAGCTTTCTTT. Amino acid sequence: CAIDRGKGTEAFF.

CDR3 in amino acids: CASSTRGRAFF. Here the CDR3 DNA reads TGTGCCAGCAGCACTAGGGGGCGAGCTTTCTTT. The gene calls are TRBV7-2 and TRBJ1-1; 7 bases are shared with TRBD1. Germline V lookup: CDR1 SGHTA, CDR2 FQGNSA. The CDR3 length is 11 residues. Trimming took 5 bases from V and 10 from J; bases not matched to a gene: 4. The full variable domain, its missing parts supplied by reference TRBV7-2 and TRBJ1-1, is GAGVSQSPSNKVTEKGKDVELRCDPISGHTALYWYRQSLGQGLEFLIYFQGNSAPDKSGLPSDRFSAERTGGSVSTLTIQRTQQEDSAVYLCASSTRGRAFFGQGTRLTVV.